Below are 14 T cell receptor beta chains sequenced from a single sample in a study of beta chain features in type 1 diabetes. Investigators reverse transcribed all isolated RNA, so they sequenced expressed TCRB transcripts. Method: immunoSEQ multiplex PCR; TCRdb's copy keeps in-frame clones and lacks some. The sample lists about 340,000 clones; 6.5% to 10% were seen once. Sequenced material: central memory CD4+ T cells from blood. All receptors derive from a woman between 18 and 30 years old in good health.

This clone was recorded many times. The genes are TRBV7-9 and TRBJ2-1; no firm D call. V shed 6 bases and J shed 9 bases, with 9 bases lying between them. The CDR3 is 11 amino acids. Germline V lookup: CDR1 SEHNR, CDR2 FQNEAQ (reference sequence). CDR3 residues: CASRENLEQFF. The CDR3 region has the DNA TGTGCCAGCAGAGAGAATCTTGAGCAGTTCTTC.

This clone was seen only a few times. The J gene is TRBJ2-1, the V gene TRBV28, with D perhaps TRBD1 (5 bases). The CDR3 has 12 amino acids. CDR1 MDHEN and CDR2 SYDVKM come from the germline V gene. The germline V and J ends were trimmed by 2 bases and 7 bases, with 6 bases remaining between them. The CDR3 region has the DNA TGTGCCAGCAGTTTAAACAGGAATGAGCAGTTCTTC. It yields the protein CASSLNRNEQFF. The whole variable domain, remainder taken from reference TRBV28 and TRBJ2-1, is DVKVTQSSRYLVKRTGEKVFLECVQDMDHENMFWYRQDPGLGLRLIYFSYDVKMKEKGDIPEGYSVSREKKERFSLILESASTNQTSMYLCASSLNRNEQFFGPGTRLTVL.

The V gene is TRBV5-1, the J gene TRBJ2-2; D gene uncertain. Germline CDR1 reads SGHRS; CDR2 reads YFSETQ. Trimming took 5 bases from V and 5 from J, leaving 13 bases between them. CDR3 length equals 14 residues. CDR3 protein: CASRLWGETGELFF. Written as DNA, the CDR3 is TGCGCCAGCAGATTGTGGGGTGAGACCGGGGAGCTGTTTTTT.

This clone was seen many times. The chain has TRBV4-3 and TRBJ2-4, with D tentatively TRBD1 or TRBD2 (5 bases each). The length of the CDR3 is 14 residues. The germline V gene has CDR1 LGHNA and CDR2 YSLEER. V was trimmed by 1 base and J by 6 bases, leaving 10 bases between them. In DNA, the CDR3 is TGCGCCAGCAGCCAAGGGGGGATTGGAAACATTCAGTACTTC. Translation gives CASSQGGIGNIQYF.

At least ten counts were recorded for this clone. The chain is built from TRBV10-3 and TRBJ1-2, with D uncertain. The length of the CDR3 is 11 residues. With 2 bases removed from V and 2 bases from J, the gap between germline ends came to 0 bases. The germline V gene encodes CDR1 ENHRY and CDR2 SYGVKD. The CDR3: CAISENYGYTF. DNA of the CDR3: TGTGCCATCAGTGAGAACTATGGCTACACCTTC.

The chain has TRBV6-5 and TRBJ2-3; no definite D call. The length of the CDR3 is 14 residues. From germline, CDR1 is MNHEY and CDR2 SVGAGI. The V and J ends lost 3 bases and 6 bases respectively, with 13 bases between them. Here the CDR3 reads CASSYRSLADTQYF. In nucleotides, the CDR3 is TGTGCCAGCAGTTATCGTTCCCTCGCGGATACGCAGTATTTT.

The V call is TRBV18, the J call TRBJ2-5, with 9 positions matching TRBD1. The CDR3 spans 18 residues. The ends lost 3 bases at V and 5 bases at J; junction bases unmatched: 16. Germline-derived CDR1 and CDR2 are KGHSH and LQKENI. CDR3 in amino acids: CASSPQPSGQGSQETQYF. CDR3 nucleotide sequence: TGTGCCAGCTCACCCCAGCCCTCTGGACAGGGGTCTCAGGAGACCCAGTACTTC.

In its sample, this clone was seen a few times. This chain uses TRBV18 with TRBJ2-1; D is possibly TRBD1 (6 bases). CDR1 is KGHSH, CDR2 LQKENI, per germline. V was clipped by 0 bases and J by 1 base, with 10 bases between them. This CDR3 region has 16 residues. For the CDR3, the DNA is TGTGCCAGCTCACCACCGTGGGGGCATTCCTACAATGAGCAGTTCTTC. Translated, it gives CASSPPWGHSYNEQFF.

There are many counts of this clone. V gene TRBV4-3 combines with J gene TRBJ2-1; no clear D gene. CDR1 and CDR2 (germline): LGHNA, YSLEER. V was pared by 3 bases and J by 7 bases, with 7 bases between. This CDR3 spans 12 amino acids. CDR3 nucleotide sequence: TGCGCCAGCAGCCATACCTTGAATGAGCAGTTCTTC. Translated: CASSHTLNEQFF.

This clone was recorded at least ten times. The sample has other DNA sequences that encode this CDR3 too. V gene TRBV5-1 combines with J gene TRBJ2-3; D remains ambiguous. This CDR3 spans 13 amino acids. Trimming left V 0 bases short and J 3 bases short, with 5 bases between. Germline CDR1 SGHRS, CDR2 YFSETQ. The CDR3 is CASSLEATDTQYF. The CDR3 DNA sequence: TGCGCCAGCAGCTTGGAGGCAACAGATACGCAGTATTTT.

V gene TRBV18 combines with J gene TRBJ2-5; a weak D match, TRBD1 (5 bases). Germline V gives CDR1 KGHSH, CDR2 LQKENI. V shed 0 bases and J shed 4 bases, with 6 bases lying between them. The CDR3 contains 13 residues. For the CDR3, the DNA is TGTGCCAGCTCACCACCCCAGGGAGAGACCCAGTACTTC. Translation: CASSPPQGETQYF.

The table lists this clone with a few counts. The CDR3 nucleotides are TGTGCCAGCAGCTTACGCGAAGGGGGAGGGCTCTCCTACGAGCAGTACTTC. Translation gives CASSLREGGGLSYEQYF. The rearrangement links TRBV7-8 to TRBJ2-7; possibly TRBD2 for D (7 bases). The V gene lost 2 bases and the J gene lost 0 bases, with 17 bases spanning the gap. CDR3 length equals 17 residues. Looked up from germline, CDR1 is SGHVS and CDR2 is FQNEAQ.

This clone was observed a handful of times. The chain employs TRBV27 and TRBJ2-1; D ambiguous. The CDR3 extends over 17 amino acids. V was cut by 5 bases and J by 0 bases, with 17 bases left in between. The germline gives CDR1 MNHEY, CDR2 SMNVEV (reference sequence). Here the CDR3 reads CASSPREDVLSYNEQFF. CDR3 in DNA: TGTGCCAGCAGTCCAAGAGAAGATGTACTCTCCTACAATGAGCAGTTCTTC.

The V and J genes are TRBV6-1 and TRBJ1-5, with D maybe TRBD1 (5 bases). The CDR3 extends over 12 amino acids. V was shortened by 7 bases and J by 5 bases, with 9 bases between the two germline ends. CDR1 is MNHNS, CDR2 SASEGT, per germline. CDR3 residues: CASNGGDQPQHF. CDR3 DNA: TGTGCCAGCAATGGGGGGGATCAGCCCCAGCATTTT.